This T cell receptor beta chain was sequenced during a study of shared clonotypes between healthy human individuals. Study details: Each donor's CD8 memory used one plate, CD8 naive two, each CD4 subset three.

Both subsets, CD45RA+ naive and CD45RA-negative memory, were split from the CD4+ cells. Here immunoSEQ multiplex PCR was the method, and the copy in TCRdb shows in-frame clones only, minus some. The table records about 340,000 clones, around 79% of them present only once. Germline lookup yields CDR1 SGHDT and CDR2 YYEEEE. V was pared by 4 bases and J by 7 bases, with 15 bases of the junction left unmatched. This CDR3 contains 16 residues. The source material was memory CD4+ T cells sorted from blood. Subset given: CD45RA-negative fraction. The chain uses TRBV5-6 and TRBJ1-2; 8 bases are a match to TRBD1. This TCR derives from a man aged 25-45 years in good health. The CDR3 loop is CASSRDRTGYFRGYTF. The CDR3 DNA sequence: TGTGCCAGCAGCCGGGATAGGACAGGGTATTTTCGTGGCTACACCTTC.